This entry lists 7 T cell receptor beta chains sequenced from one sample in a study of shared clonotypes between healthy human individuals. Profiled with immunoSEQ multiplex PCR; TCRdb holds only in-frame clones, not every one. Counted here are about 600,000 clones, roughly 97% occurring once; the ten biggest clones make up about 0.06%. Material: naive CD4+ T cells sorted from blood. Regarding subset: CD45RA+ positively selected. Receptors were obtained from a woman aged 30 to 39 in good health.

The chain joins TRBV28 to TRBJ1-3, with D unclear. The germline CDR1 and CDR2 sequences are MDHEN and SYDVKM. Trimming cost V 6 bases and J 0 bases, with 9 bases left between them. This CDR3 is 14 amino acids long. In nucleotides, the CDR3 is TGTGCCAGCAGCTGGATCCGCTCTGGAAACACCATATATTTT. Translated, it gives CASSWIRSGNTIYF.

The chain carries TRBV28 and TRBJ1-1; TRBD1 matches 7 bases. The CDR3 runs to 14 residues. From germline, CDR1 is MDHEN and CDR2 SYDVKM. V was pared by 8 bases and J by 0 bases, with 6 bases of the junction left unmatched. For the CDR3, the DNA is TGTGCCAGCGGGACAGCACCCATGAACACTGAAGCTTTCTTT. Its protein is CASGTAPMNTEAFF. Full variable domain (missing parts from reference TRBV28 and TRBJ1-1): DVKVTQSSRYLVKRTGEKVFLECVQDMDHENMFWYRQDPGLGLRLIYFSYDVKMKEKGDIPEGYSVSREKKERFSLILESASTNQTSMYLCASGTAPMNTEAFFGQGTRLTVV.

This sequence joins TRBV27 and TRBJ2-5; D is possibly TRBD2 (6 bases). Germline CDR1 reads MNHEY; CDR2 reads SMNVEV (reference sequence). The CDR3 is 15 amino acids. Trimming took off 3 bases at V and 4 bases at J, with 15 bases between the two ends. The CDR3 loop is CASSFGGNPPETQYF. The CDR3 DNA sequence: TGTGCCAGCAGTTTTGGCGGGAATCCCCCAGAGACCCAGTACTTC.

This sequence joins TRBV15 and TRBJ2-7; the D is unclear. The V and J ends lost 0 bases and 3 bases respectively, with 12 bases between them. Germline assignment: CDR1 LNHNV and CDR2 YYDKDF (reference sequence). The CDR3 runs to 15 residues. The CDR3 loop is CATSRDWVQLYEQYF. The CDR3 DNA follows: TGTGCCACCAGCAGAGATTGGGTACAACTCTACGAGCAGTACTTC.

The chain is built from TRBV29-1 and TRBJ2-7; 8 positions agree with TRBD2. The CDR3 extends over 12 amino acids. The J segment lost 3 bases and the V segment lost 7 bases, leaving 5 bases of the junction unmatched. CDR1 and CDR2 from the germline V gene are SQVTM and ANQGSEA. The CDR3 is CSAKSGSYEQYF. The CDR3 nucleotides are TGCAGCGCAAAAAGCGGGAGCTACGAGCAGTACTTC.

This sequence joins TRBV5-6 and TRBJ1-3, with D perhaps matching TRBD1 (5 bases). Trimming removed 4 bases at V and 4 bases at J, with 12 bases between. The CDR3 contains 14 residues. Germline V gene data show CDR1 as SGHDT and CDR2 as YYEEEE. The DNA for the CDR3 is TGTGCCAGCAGCCGGGGCCTTTTCGGAAACACCATATATTTT. Protein sequence: CASSRGLFGNTIYF.

The rearrangement uses TRBV25-1 and TRBJ2-7, with D perhaps TRBD1 or TRBD2 (6 bases each). The germline V and J ends were trimmed by 4 bases and 3 bases, with 19 bases remaining between them. This CDR3 has 16 amino acids. The germline gives CDR1 MGHDK, CDR2 SYGVNS. This chain's CDR3 is CASSAYWEDSLYEQYF. In DNA form, the CDR3 reads TGTGCCAGCAGTGCTTACTGGGAGGACAGTCTCTACGAGCAGTACTTC.